This is a list of T cell receptor beta chains from one sample in a study of T cell clones after liver transplantation. Generated by immunoSEQ multiplex PCR, the TCRdb table keeps only in-frame clones and is missing some. This sample carries 45,000 or so clones, about 86% of them seen once, and the ten largest clones take over 2%. The sample consisted of CD4+ T cells from blood, taken 24 months after liver transplant. Every receptor here comes from a human patient who received a liver transplant. Certain T cells may be donor cells from the graft. Both conserved end residues are part of each CDR3. The D gene is left open where the match is weak. The listing skips clone size in some rows; elsewhere it reads once, few, many or a size class.

v_call,j_call,clone_size,d_call,cdr3_nt,cdr3_aa
TRBV18,TRBJ2-3,-,-,TGTGCCAGCTCACCATCAGGAGTGACAGATACGCAGTATTTT,CASSPSGVTDTQYF
TRBV5-1,TRBJ1-1,-,TRBD1,TGCGCCAGCATTAAGGGGGCGGGCCAAAACACTGAAGCTTTCTTT,CASIKGAGQNTEAFF
TRBV14,TRBJ2-1,-,TRBD2,TGTGCCAGCAGCCGAGCGGGGGACAACTACGGTGAGCAGTTCTTC,CASSRAGDNYGEQFF
TRBV28,TRBJ2-7,-,TRBD2,TGTGCCAGCAGTTTGAGGAGCGGGAGGTCTTTAGAGCAGTACTTC,CASSLRSGRSLEQYF
TRBV2,TRBJ2-2,-,-,TGTGCCAGCAGAGCCGGGACGGCGGAACCCGGGGAGCTGTTTTTT,CASRAGTAEPGELFF
TRBV6-6,TRBJ2-6,-,-,TGTGCCAGCAGTTACCCCGGTGGTGGGGCCAACGTCCTGACTTTC,CASSYPGGGANVLTF
TRBV29-1,TRBJ2-5,-,TRBD1,TGCAGCGCCGGACAGGGCGTGAAAGAGACCCAGTACTTC,CSAGQGVKETQYF
TRBV6-1,TRBJ1-6,-,TRBD1,TGTGCCAGCAGTGAGGGGACAGGGGGCCCCGGGGGGCTCTCACCCCTCCACTTT,CASSEGTGGPGGLSPLHF
TRBV9,TRBJ2-7,-,TRBD2,TGTGCCAGCAGCGTATGGGAGGGAGCTTACGAGCAGTACTTC,CASSVWEGAYEQYF
TRBV5-1,TRBJ1-2,once,-,TGCGCCAGCAGCTTGGTAGGTGGATATAACTATGGCTACACCTTC,CASSLVGGYNYGYTF
TRBV6-5,TRBJ2-2,-,TRBD1,TGTGCCAGCAGATTAGGGACAGTCCATGGGGAGCTGTTTTTT,CASRLGTVHGELFF
TRBV27,TRBJ1-5,-,-,TGTGCCAGCAGTTTCGGGCAGGGGCCCTATCAAGGTCAGCCCCAGCATTTT,CASSFGQGPYQGQPQHF
TRBV5-1,TRBJ1-2,-,-,TGCGCCAGCAGCTTGCGCAGGGGAGTTTATGGCTACACCTTC,CASSLRRGVYGYTF
TRBV2,TRBJ1-5,-,-,TGTGCCAGCAGTTTCAGGGTGGCCGGGGGCAATCAGCCCCAGCATTTT,CASSFRVAGGNQPQHF
TRBV27,TRBJ1-2,-,-,TGTGCCAGCAGTTTACAGGGCCCACTACCCTATGGCTACACCTTC,CASSLQGPLPYGYTF
TRBV5-1,TRBJ2-3,-,-,TGCGCCAGCAGTTCAACCCCACGGTTAGGGGTGAGCACAGATACGCAGTATTTT,CASSSTPRLGVSTDTQYF
TRBV21-1,TRBJ1-1,-,-,TGTGCCAGCAGCAAAAGGGCCCCAGACCTTAACACTGAAGCTTTCTTT,CASSKRAPDLNTEAFF
TRBV28,TRBJ2-3,-,-,TGTGCCAGCAGTCCCCAGATAGAGACGCAGTATTTT,CASSPQIETQYF
TRBV4-2,TRBJ2-3,-,TRBD2,TGTGCCAGCAGCCCTAGCGGGAGCGGCACAGATACGCAGTATTTT,CASSPSGSGTDTQYF
TRBV5-1,TRBJ2-5,-,-,TGCGCCAGCAGCCCGCGGGGCCTAGAGACCCAGTACTTC,CASSPRGLETQYF
TRBV5-1,TRBJ1-1,-,-,TGCGCCAGCAGCTTATACTCTTCGAACACTGAAGCTTTCTTT,CASSLYSSNTEAFF
TRBV7-2,TRBJ1-5,once,TRBD1,TGTGCCAGCAGCTCCCGGACAGGGGAGAATCAGCCCCAGCATTTT,CASSSRTGENQPQHF
TRBV5-1,TRBJ2-5,-,-,TGCGCCAGCAGCTTGGACGCAGGGAACCAAGAGACCCAGTACTTC,CASSLDAGNQETQYF
TRBV29-1,TRBJ1-1,few,-,TGCAGCGGTTTCAGAACCCGGGGACGGAACACTGAAGCTTTCTTT,CSGFRTRGRNTEAFF
TRBV19,TRBJ2-5,-,-,TGTGCCAGACGCCTCCCCAGGAAAGAGACCCAGTACTTC,CARRLPRKETQYF
TRBV30,TRBJ2-6,-,-,TGTGCCTGGAGTGTCCTCGGGGTAATCGGGGCCAACGTCCTGACTTTC,CAWSVLGVIGANVLTF
TRBV9,TRBJ1-2,-,-,TGTGCCAGCAGCCCTGGGCCGGACGGGTATGGCTACACCTTC,CASSPGPDGYGYTF
TRBV27,TRBJ2-7,-,TRBD2,TGTGCCAGCAGAACCGGGACTAGCGAAACCTACGAGCAGTACTTC,CASRTGTSETYEQYF
TRBV6-5,TRBJ1-2,-,-,TGTGCCAGCAGTTACTCGTCGGAGTTAGCTAACTATGGCTACACCTTC,CASSYSSELANYGYTF
TRBV19,TRBJ1-2,-,-,TGTGCCAGTAGCCTAGGCACCTCCGGCGCTGGCTACACCTTC,CASSLGTSGAGYTF
TRBV7-9,TRBJ2-3,once,-,TGTGCCAGCAGCTTAGGAACCACAGATACGCAGTATTTT,CASSLGTTDTQYF
TRBV9,TRBJ2-7,once,-,TGTGCCAGCAGCGTAGAGGCGGGGGCCGGATACGAGCAGTACTTC,CASSVEAGAGYEQYF
TRBV6-6,TRBJ1-3,-,-,TGTGCCACCCTACAGGGTTTTGGAACTGGAAACACCATATATTTT,CATLQGFGTGNTIYF
TRBV6-5,TRBJ2-7,once,TRBD1,TGTGCCAGCAGGGGGACAGGTTATACCTACGAGCAGTACTTC,CASRGTGYTYEQYF
TRBV7-9,TRBJ1-2,-,-,TGTGCCAGCAGCCCAACGAAAGCCTATGGCTACACCTTC,CASSPTKAYGYTF
TRBV27,TRBJ1-2,-,-,TGTGCCAGCAGTTTAACCCCCTTAGTGGGACGCCGCTCCTTC,CASSLTPLVGRRSF
TRBV27,TRBJ2-7,-,-,TGTGCCAGCGGGCGCCCGGGGAGCTCCTACGAGCAGTACTTC,CASGRPGSSYEQYF
TRBV28,TRBJ1-5,-,-,TGTGCCACCCTAGGAGGAGGGTTTAATCAGCCCCAGCATTTT,CATLGGGFNQPQHF
TRBV29-1,TRBJ2-7,-,-,TGCAGCGTTGGATCCCCCTTCGGGACCCTAGAGCAGTACTTC,CSVGSPFGTLEQYF
TRBV19,TRBJ2-2,-,-,TGTGCCAGTAGTATGGGGCCGGCCGGGGAGCTGTTTTTT,CASSMGPAGELFF
TRBV18,TRBJ2-7,-,-,TGTGCCAGCTCACCAAACGGACAATCCTACGAGCAGTACTTC,CASSPNGQSYEQYF
TRBV7-6,TRBJ2-3,-,TRBD2,TGTGCCAGCAGCTTAGCCTCGACTAGCGGGGGAGATACGCAGTATTTT,CASSLASTSGGDTQYF
TRBV28,TRBJ2-4,-,-,TGTGCCAGCAGTCCCACCTCATCAGGGCTGTCCTACATTCAGTACTTC,CASSPTSSGLSYIQYF
TRBV28,TRBJ2-7,-,-,TGTGCCAGCAGGATCCCTTCCTACGAGCAGTACTTC,CASRIPSYEQYF
TRBV27,TRBJ2-2,-,-,TGTGCCGTTAGGCCGGGACAAGCGAACACCGGGGAGCTGTTTTTT,CAVRPGQANTGELFF
TRBV28,TRBJ2-5,-,-,TGTGCCAGCAGTTTATTTACGCAGGGAGGTCCCCAGTACTTC,CASSLFTQGGPQYF
TRBV11-1,TRBJ2-3,-,-,TGTGCCAGCAGTCAGGGGGGAGATACGCAGTATTTT,CASSQGGDTQYF
TRBV30,TRBJ1-3,-,-,TGTGCCTGGAGGCGAGGAGGTTCTGGAAACACCATATATTTT,CAWRRGGSGNTIYF